This T cell receptor (beta chain) emerged from a study of T cell responses to AZD1222 COVID-19 vaccine (TCRdb year 2021). Regarding the study in general: AZD1222 recipients whose second dose came at about 4 weeks and those whose second dose came at about 12 weeks were combined into one group, since spike-specific TCR depth and breadth did not differ between the two schedules. A total of under 250 trial participants underwent TCR sequencing, of whom approximately 200 had received two doses of AZD1222 and approximately 25 had received two doses of the MenACWY control vaccine. Trial participants were enrolled into age subgroups of 18-55, 56-69 and 70-plus years, which contained approximately 150, 28 and 58 TCR-sequenced participants, respectively. What the authors observed across the whole study: The 56-69-year group was small, and its depth increase did not reach significance, likely because of low power. Nearly half of unique spike-specific TCRs reportedly recognized epitopes outside regions mutated in the B.1.351 and B.1.1.7 variants. The whole spike protein was spanned by vaccine-associated CD4 TCRs, and dominant responses were seen in regions 160-218 and 743-854. Participants were mostly white British, with more females than males. The authors suggested clonal diversity may have been underestimated. Because no samples from the day 14 peak response were available, repertoires could be characterized only after the peak T cell response. After two AZD1222 doses, both the breadth and the depth of spike-specific TCRs were significantly higher than at day 0 and than in MenACWY recipients. Conclusions about previously exposed vaccinees are limited because only six or seven AZD1222 recipients were SARS-CoV-2 seropositive at baseline.

The CDR3 regions of human TCRbeta chains were analyzed by immunosequencing. The published analysis was carried out like this. TCRs in the repertoires were matched against a reference library of SARS-CoV-2-specific TCRs that had been generated with the MIRA antigen-specificity platform. Breadth meant the fraction of unique TCRs that were SARS-CoV-2-associated, whereas depth meant the fraction of total T cells that were SARS-CoV-2-associated. Using the MIRA data, each spike-specific TCR was mapped to the spike region that the TCR reacts to and placed in a CD4 or CD8 class. Log10-transformed breadth and depth values were compared by one-way ANOVA with Sidak's multiple comparisons tests. TCRdb's version of the immuneACCESS table is confined to in-frame rearrangements and falls short of the full clone set. An unresolved V gene accounts for under half of the shortfall where checked; the remainder is of unknown origin. V and J calls plus clone size are reproduced from that table; the DNA served to infer D and trimming. Across this sample there are about 120,000 clones, with 85% to 90% seen only once. 7.7% of the sample rests with the top ten.

From a lookup of the germline V gene, CDR1 and CDR2 are MDHEN and SYDVKM. The CDR3 holds 13 amino acids from the cysteine to the phenylalanine. Of all the DNA, just the CDR3 is kept, 39 bases in frame from base 1. The V end gives up 6 bases and the J end 4 bases, leaving 4 bases in the junction not matched to a gene. This specimen's time point label, per the study, means: baseline before first vaccination. Vaccinee samples were obtained from the UK trials COV001 and COV002, which included a single-blind randomized controlled phase 2/3 trial of AZD1222 (ChAdOx1 nCoV-19) in healthy adults. For TCRbeta chain sequencing, PBMC samples were collected from trial participants at day 0 and at day 28 after the second dose. This clone was observed once. Its binding antigen is unknown. Base qualities are missing; no much larger clone stands one base away. Other DNA sequences in this sample translate to the same CDR3.

The sample was peripheral blood, taken on day 0 of AZD1222 vaccination. The receptor comes from an adult in good health. The rearranged chain carries TRBV28 and TRBJ2-7; 9 bases in the junction line up with TRBD1. The DNA sequence is given as TGTGCCAGCAGCCCCGACAGGGGGTACGAGCAGTACTTC. The encoded protein is CASSPDRGYEQYF.